The next 9 T cell receptor beta chains were all read from a single sample in a study of shared clonotypes between healthy human individuals. Naive CD8 cells lacked CD45RO, underwent positive selection for CCR7 and left out terminally differentiated effector memory CD45RA+ cells. Sequencing used immunoSEQ multiplex PCR; TCRdb keeps in-frame clones, though not all of them. The data contain 630,000 or so clones, 95% to 98% of them singletons. The sequenced sample was naive CD8+ T cells sorted from blood. Source of these receptors: a man aged 25 to 40 in good health.

V gene TRBV29-1 combines with J gene TRBJ1-2; no clear D. This CDR3 region has 13 residues. Trimming removed 3 bases at V and 6 bases at J, with 14 bases between. Per germline, CDR1 SQVTM and CDR2 ANQGSEA. The CDR3 protein is CSVERVDQDGYTF. The DNA for the CDR3 is TGCAGCGTTGAGAGGGTCGATCAGGATGGCTACACCTTC.

The V and J genes are TRBV5-6 and TRBJ2-7, with 7 bases lining up with TRBD1. Germline V gene data show CDR1 as SGHDT and CDR2 as YYEEEE. The CDR3 sequence is 17 residues long. Trimming at V came to 4 bases and at J to 0 bases, leaving 13 bases not matched to a gene. DNA of the CDR3: TGTGCCAGCAGCATAAAAAACAGGGGCGCCCTCTCCTACGAGCAGTACTTC. It encodes CASSIKNRGALSYEQYF.

This clone appeared a single time. This chain's CDR3 is CASSLYPAGDGELFF. The CDR3 nucleotides read TGTGCCAGCAGTTTATATCCAGCGGGGGACGGGGAGCTGTTTTTT. The rearrangement links TRBV27 to TRBJ2-2, with TRBD2 matching 8 bases. This CDR3 has 15 amino acids. The V segment lost 1 base and the J segment 7 bases; nucleotides outside the gene matches: 5. Looked up from germline, CDR1 is MNHEY and CDR2 is SMNVEV (reference sequence).

The rearrangement joins TRBV27 to TRBJ2-1; 11 bases agree with TRBD2. The ends lost 4 bases at V and 7 bases at J; junction bases unmatched: 12. The CDR3 has 17 amino acids. CDR1 is MNHEY and CDR2 is SMNVEV in the germline V gene (reference sequence). The DNA of the CDR3 is TGTGCCAGCAGTTCTTACCGTAGCGGGAGGGAAGGGAATGAGCAGTTCTTC. This gives the protein CASSSYRSGREGNEQFF.

The chain joins TRBV9 to TRBJ2-7, with TRBD2 as a possible D gene (5 bases). Germline V gene sequence: CDR1 SGDLS, CDR2 YYNGEE. Trimming cost V 4 bases and J 4 bases, with 15 bases left between them. The CDR3 extends over 14 amino acids. DNA of the CDR3: TGTGCCAGCAGCCTCGGACTTACGGGTTACGAGCAGTACTTC. Residues: CASSLGLTGYEQYF.

The chain recombines TRBV7-2 with TRBJ1-2; perhaps TRBD1 as D (6 bases). Trimming took 1 base from V and 4 from J, leaving 13 bases between them. Per the germline V gene, CDR1 is SGHTA and CDR2 is FQGNSA. This CDR3 spans 15 amino acids. The CDR3 DNA sequence: TGTGCCAGCAGCTTAGAGATTCTGGGGGCCTATGGCTACACCTTC. Encoded protein: CASSLEILGAYGYTF.

Here the CDR3 DNA reads TGTGCCAGCAGTTCCCTACTATCCCCAGAGACCCAGTACTTC. Translation: CASSSLLSPETQYF. The rearrangement joins TRBV27 to TRBJ2-5; D is uncertain. Trimming removed 4 bases from V and 4 bases from J, with 13 bases in between. Per the germline V gene, CDR1 is MNHEY and CDR2 is SMNVEV (reference sequence). The CDR3 length is 14 residues.

The chain carries TRBV9 and TRBJ2-1; 13 positions agree with TRBD2. Looked up from germline, CDR1 is SGDLS and CDR2 is YYNGEE. The V segment lost 0 bases and the J segment 6 bases; nucleotides outside the gene matches: 3. The CDR3 extends over 16 amino acids. The CDR3, as DNA: TGTGCCAGCAGCGTAGGGGGGACTAGCGGGACCAATGAGCAGTTCTTC. It codes for CASSVGGTSGTNEQFF.

The gene calls are TRBV7-9 and TRBJ2-7; possible D gene TRBD2, 6 bases. Deletions cut 1 base from V and 2 bases from J, with 12 bases between. The CDR3 length is 15 residues. Per germline, CDR1 SEHNR and CDR2 FQNEAQ (reference sequence). CDR3 DNA sequence: TGTGCCAGCAGCTTAGGGCGGGATCGAGCCTACGAGCAGTACTTC. Translating gives CASSLGRDRAYEQYF.